The rows below give T cell receptor beta chains drawn from one sample of a study of blood T cell repertoires in COVID-19. Sequencing was performed with immunoSEQ multiplex PCR; in TCRdb, only in-frame clones are kept and a portion is missing. The sample yields about 180,000 clones, around 80% seen once. Sequencing was carried out using peripheral blood. These receptors all stem from a woman aged 80 or over with COVID-19, enrolled during active disease. Each CDR3 is given with its conserved first and last residue. A D gene is named only where the DNA matches it firmly. Where a row states a size, it is once, few, many or the class of an expanded clone; other rows omit it.

V,size,J,D,CDR3,DNA
TRBV4-1,once,TRBJ1-5,NA,CASSQDRGRPQHF,TGCGCCAGCAGCCAAGACAGGGGACGACCCCAGCATTTT
TRBV5-8,few,TRBJ2-2,NA,CASSLARGTGELFF,TGTGCCAGCAGCTTGGCCAGGGGCACCGGGGAGCTGTTTTTT
TRBV28,NA,TRBJ2-3,TRBD2,CASSLWSGSASDTQYF,TGTGCCAGCAGTTTATGGAGCGGGAGTGCTTCAGATACGCAGTATTTT
TRBV19,NA,TRBJ1-5,NA,CATQPRGGDQPQHF,TGTGCCACCCAGCCTAGGGGGGGCGATCAGCCCCAGCATTTT
TRBV5-1,NA,TRBJ2-5,NA,CASSLGASGSETQYF,TGCGCCAGCAGCTTGGGCGCGTCGGGAAGTGAGACCCAGTACTTC
TRBV6-6,NA,TRBJ2-1,NA,CASTLESGYNEQFF,TGTGCCAGCACCTTAGAAAGCGGCTACAATGAGCAGTTCTTC
TRBV5-4,NA,TRBJ2-6,TRBD1,CASSLDRTRSGANVLTF,TGTGCCAGCAGCCTGGACAGGACCCGCTCTGGGGCCAACGTCCTGACTTTC
TRBV2,once,TRBJ1-2,TRBD1,CASDLSQGGGGYTF,TGTGCCAGCGACCTCTCCCAGGGGGGCGGTGGCTACACCTTC
TRBV7-3,few,TRBJ2-3,TRBD2,CASSLLAGQDTQYF,TGTGCCAGCAGCTTACTAGCGGGGCAGGATACGCAGTATTTT
TRBV4-2,NA,TRBJ1-3,TRBD1,CASSQERGQGTNTIYF,TGTGCCAGCAGCCAAGAAAGGGGACAGGGAACAAACACCATATATTTT
TRBV19,NA,TRBJ1-1,NA,CASSISGAPWPEAFF,TGTGCCAGTAGTATTTCAGGGGCACCATGGCCTGAAGCTTTCTTT
TRBV27,NA,TRBJ2-3,NA,CASAGVADTQYF,TGTGCCAGTGCAGGGGTGGCAGATACGCAGTATTTT
TRBV4-2,NA,TRBJ1-3,NA,CASSLGGAAGAGNTIYF,TGTGCCAGCAGCCTCGGCGGGGCTGCGGGTGCTGGAAACACCATATATTTT
TRBV5-1,NA,TRBJ2-7,TRBD1,CASSLGQRSSYEQYF,TGCGCCAGCAGCCTGGGACAGAGGAGCTCCTACGAGCAGTACTTC
TRBV2,NA,TRBJ2-2,NA,CASSVWGRLVTGELFF,TGTGCCAGCAGTGTGTGGGGGCGCTTGGTCACCGGGGAGCTGTTTTTT
TRBV5-4,NA,TRBJ1-1,NA,CASSLEEGITEAFF,TGTGCCAGCAGCCTCGAGGAGGGAATCACTGAAGCTTTCTTT
TRBV9,NA,TRBJ1-6,NA,CASSVGLPTAYSQYNSPLHF,TGTGCCAGCAGCGTAGGGCTGCCTACAGCCTACAGCCAATATAATTCACCCCTCCACTTT